This T cell receptor (beta chain) was found in a study of blood T cell repertoires in COVID-19. About the study: The samples span acute and convalescent COVID-19 from the United States, Italy and Spain.

The CDR3 contains 15 residues. Germline CDR1 is MDHEN and CDR2 is SYDVKM. V gave up 5 bases and J gave up 5 bases; unmatched junction bases: 8. In the source study's methods: Nucleated cell counts were estimated from reference gene primer amplification. Using immunoSEQ multiplex PCR, the repertoire was profiled, and TCRdb retains in-frame clones only, with some absent. V, J and clone size reflect that table, while D and trimming were determined from the DNA. The sample shows some 220,000 clones, around 80% of them seen only once. The sequencing sample was made of peripheral blood. The receptor comes from a human donor in a cohort sampled during active COVID-19. The gene calls are TRBV28 and TRBJ1-5; 8 bases are shared with TRBD1. CDR3 nucleotides: TGTGCCAGCAGTACACAAGGACAGGGTTATCAGCCCCAGCATTTT. It specifies CASSTQGQGYQPQHF.